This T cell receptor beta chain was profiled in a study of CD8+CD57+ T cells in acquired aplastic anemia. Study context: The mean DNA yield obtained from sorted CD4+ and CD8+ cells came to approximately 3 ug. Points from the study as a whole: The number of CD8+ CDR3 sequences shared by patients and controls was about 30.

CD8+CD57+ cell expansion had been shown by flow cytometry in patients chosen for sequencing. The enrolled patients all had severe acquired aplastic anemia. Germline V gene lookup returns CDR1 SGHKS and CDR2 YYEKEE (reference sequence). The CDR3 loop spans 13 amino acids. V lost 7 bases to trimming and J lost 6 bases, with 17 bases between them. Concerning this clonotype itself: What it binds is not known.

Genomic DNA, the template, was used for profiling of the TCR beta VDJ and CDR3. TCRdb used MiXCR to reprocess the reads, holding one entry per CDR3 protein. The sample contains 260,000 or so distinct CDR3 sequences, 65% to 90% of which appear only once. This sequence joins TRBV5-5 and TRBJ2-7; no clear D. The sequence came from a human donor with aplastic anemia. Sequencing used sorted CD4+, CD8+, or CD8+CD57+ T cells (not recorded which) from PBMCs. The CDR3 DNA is TGTGCCAGCGGCCACCGCCTTTGGCGCGAGCAGTACTTC. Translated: CASGHRLWREQYF.